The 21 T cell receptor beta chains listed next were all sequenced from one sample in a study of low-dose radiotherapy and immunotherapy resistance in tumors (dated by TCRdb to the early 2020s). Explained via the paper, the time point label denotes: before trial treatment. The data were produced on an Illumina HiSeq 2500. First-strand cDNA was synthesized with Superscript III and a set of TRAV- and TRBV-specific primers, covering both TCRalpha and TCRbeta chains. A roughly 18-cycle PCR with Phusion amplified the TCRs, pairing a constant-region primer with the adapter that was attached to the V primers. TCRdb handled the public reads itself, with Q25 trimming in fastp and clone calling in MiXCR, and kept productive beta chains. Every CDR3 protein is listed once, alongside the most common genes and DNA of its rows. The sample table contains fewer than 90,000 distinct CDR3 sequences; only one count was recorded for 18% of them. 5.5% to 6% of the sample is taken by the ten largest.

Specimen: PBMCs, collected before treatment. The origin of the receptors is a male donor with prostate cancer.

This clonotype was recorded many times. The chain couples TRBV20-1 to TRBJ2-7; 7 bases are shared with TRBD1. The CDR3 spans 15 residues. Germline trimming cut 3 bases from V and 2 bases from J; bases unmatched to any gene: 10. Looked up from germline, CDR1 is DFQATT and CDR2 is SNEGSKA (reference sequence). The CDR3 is CSASPPTGFPYEQYF. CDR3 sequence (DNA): TGCAGTGCTAGTCCTCCGACAGGGTTCCCCTACGAGCAGTACTTC.

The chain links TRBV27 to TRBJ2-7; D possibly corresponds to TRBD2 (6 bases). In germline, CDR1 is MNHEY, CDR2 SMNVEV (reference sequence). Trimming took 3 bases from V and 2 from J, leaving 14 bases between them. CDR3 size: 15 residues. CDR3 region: CASSFGTGDPYEQYF. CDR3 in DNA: TGTGCCAGCAGTTTTGGGACGGGAGACCCCTACGAGCAGTACTTC.

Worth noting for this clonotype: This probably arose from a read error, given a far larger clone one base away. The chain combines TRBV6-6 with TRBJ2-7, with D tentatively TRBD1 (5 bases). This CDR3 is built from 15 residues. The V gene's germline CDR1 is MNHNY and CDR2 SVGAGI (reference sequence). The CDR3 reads CANSYGHPISSEQYF. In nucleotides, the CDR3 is TGTGCCAACAGTTACGGACACCCGATAAGCTCCGAGCAGTACTTC.

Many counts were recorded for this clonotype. The CDR3 region has the DNA TGTGCCAGCAGTGATCAGGACACGGGTGAGCAGTTCTTC. This translates into CASSDQDTGEQFF. The rearrangement links TRBV6-2 or TRBV6-3 to TRBJ2-1; a possible D gene is TRBD1 (5 bases). The CDR3 is made up of 13 amino acids. Germline loops: CDR1 MNHEY, CDR2 SVGEGT. Trimming removed 5 bases at V and 9 bases at J, with 14 bases between.

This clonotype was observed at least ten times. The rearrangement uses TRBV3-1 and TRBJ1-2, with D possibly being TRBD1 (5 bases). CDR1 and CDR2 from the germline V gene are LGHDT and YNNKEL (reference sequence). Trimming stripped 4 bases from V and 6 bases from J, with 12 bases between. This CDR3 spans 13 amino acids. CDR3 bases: TGTGCCAGCAGCCCCGGACATACCGATGGCTACACCTTC. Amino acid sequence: CASSPGHTDGYTF.

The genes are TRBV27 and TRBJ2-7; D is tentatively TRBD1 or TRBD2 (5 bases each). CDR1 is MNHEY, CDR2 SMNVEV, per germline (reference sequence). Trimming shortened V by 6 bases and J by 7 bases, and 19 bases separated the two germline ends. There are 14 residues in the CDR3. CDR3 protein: CASSRGVAGGEQYF. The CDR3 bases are TGTGCCAGCAGCCGAGGGGTCGCCGGCGGTGAGCAGTACTTC.

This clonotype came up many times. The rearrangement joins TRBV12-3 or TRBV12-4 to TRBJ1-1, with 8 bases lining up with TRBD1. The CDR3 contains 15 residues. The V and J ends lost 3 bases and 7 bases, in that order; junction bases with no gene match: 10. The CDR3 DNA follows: TGTGCCAGCAGTTTCGGCGTGACAGGGGACGGTGAAGCTTTCTTT. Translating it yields CASSFGVTGDGEAFF.

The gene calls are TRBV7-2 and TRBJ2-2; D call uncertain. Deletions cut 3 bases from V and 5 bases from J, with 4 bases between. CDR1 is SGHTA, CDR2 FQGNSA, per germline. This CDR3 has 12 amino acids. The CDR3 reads CASSFRTGELFF. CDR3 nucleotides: TGTGCCAGCAGCTTTCGAACCGGGGAGCTGTTTTTT.

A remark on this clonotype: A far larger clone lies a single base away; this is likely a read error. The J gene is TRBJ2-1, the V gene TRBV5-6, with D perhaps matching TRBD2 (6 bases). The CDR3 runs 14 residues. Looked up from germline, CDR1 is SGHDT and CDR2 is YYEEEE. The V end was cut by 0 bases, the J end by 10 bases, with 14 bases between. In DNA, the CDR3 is TGTGCCAGCAGCTTGGTAGGGAGGCTTTCCGAGCAGTTCTTC. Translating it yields CASSLVGRLSEQFF.

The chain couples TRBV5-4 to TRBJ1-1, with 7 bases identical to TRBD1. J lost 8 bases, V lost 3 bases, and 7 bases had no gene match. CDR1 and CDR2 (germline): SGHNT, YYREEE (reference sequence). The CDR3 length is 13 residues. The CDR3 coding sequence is TGTGCCAGCAGCTCCTACAGGGGAGGAGAAGCTTTCTTT. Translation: CASSSYRGGEAFF.

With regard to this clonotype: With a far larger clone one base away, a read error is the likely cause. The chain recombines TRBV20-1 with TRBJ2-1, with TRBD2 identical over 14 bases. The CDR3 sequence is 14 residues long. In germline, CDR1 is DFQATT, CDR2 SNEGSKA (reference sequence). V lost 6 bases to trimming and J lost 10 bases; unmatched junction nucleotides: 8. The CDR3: CSARGTSGGLEQFF. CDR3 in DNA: TGCAGTGCGCGTGGGACTAGCGGGGGCCTCGAGCAGTTCTTC.

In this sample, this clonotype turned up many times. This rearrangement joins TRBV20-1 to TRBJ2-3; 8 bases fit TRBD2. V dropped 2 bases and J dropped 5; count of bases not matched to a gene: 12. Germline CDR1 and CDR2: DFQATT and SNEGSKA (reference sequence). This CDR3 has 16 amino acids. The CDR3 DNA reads TGCAGTGCTAGAAGTTCGGGGGGGGGCAGGATAGATACGCAGTATTTT. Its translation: CSARSSGGGRIDTQYF.

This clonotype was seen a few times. The CDR3 nucleotides read TGCGCCAGCAGCTCGACCGTTCCCGACAGGGGGCGGGGTGAAGCTTTCTTT. Protein product: CASSSTVPDRGRGEAFF. The chain has TRBV4-1 and TRBJ1-1; 10 bases are shared with TRBD1. The CDR3 loop spans 17 amino acids. V lost 5 bases, J lost 7 bases, and 16 bases stayed unmatched. From germline, CDR1 is MGHRA and CDR2 YSYEKL.

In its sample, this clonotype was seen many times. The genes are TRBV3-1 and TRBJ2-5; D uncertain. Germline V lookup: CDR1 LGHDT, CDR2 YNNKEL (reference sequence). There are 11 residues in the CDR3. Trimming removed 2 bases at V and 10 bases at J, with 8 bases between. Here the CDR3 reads CASSQYWDQYF. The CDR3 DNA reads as TGTGCCAGCAGCCAATATTGGGACCAGTACTTC.

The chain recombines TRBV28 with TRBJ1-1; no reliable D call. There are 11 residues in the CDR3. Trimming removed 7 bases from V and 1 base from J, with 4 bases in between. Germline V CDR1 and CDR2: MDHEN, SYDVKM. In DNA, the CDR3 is TGTGCCAGCAAAGGGAACACTGAAGCTTTCTTT. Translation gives CASKGNTEAFF. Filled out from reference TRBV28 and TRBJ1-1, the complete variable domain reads DVKVTQSSRYLVKRTGEKVFLECVQDMDHENMFWYRQDPGLGLRLIYFSYDVKMKEKGDIPEGYSVSREKKERFSLILESASTNQTSMYLCASKGNTEAFFGQGTRLTVV.

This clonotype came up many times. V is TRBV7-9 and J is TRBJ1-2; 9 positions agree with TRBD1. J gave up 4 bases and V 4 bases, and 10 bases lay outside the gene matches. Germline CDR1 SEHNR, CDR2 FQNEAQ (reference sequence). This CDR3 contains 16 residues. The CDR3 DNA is TGTGCCAGCAGCTCTGTCCGGGACAGGGCTGGCTATGGCTACACCTTC. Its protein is CASSSVRDRAGYGYTF.

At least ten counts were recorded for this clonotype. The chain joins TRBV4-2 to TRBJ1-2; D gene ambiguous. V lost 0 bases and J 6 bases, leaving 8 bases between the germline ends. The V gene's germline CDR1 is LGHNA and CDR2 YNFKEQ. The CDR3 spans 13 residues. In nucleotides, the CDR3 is TGTGCCAGCAGCCAAGACAGGAATAATGGCTACACCTTC. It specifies CASSQDRNNGYTF.

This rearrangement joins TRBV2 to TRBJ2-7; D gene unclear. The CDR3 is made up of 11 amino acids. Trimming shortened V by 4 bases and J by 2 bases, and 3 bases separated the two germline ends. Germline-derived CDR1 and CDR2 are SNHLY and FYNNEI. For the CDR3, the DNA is TGTGCCAGCAGTGCCACCTACGAGCAGTACTTC. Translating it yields CASSATYEQYF. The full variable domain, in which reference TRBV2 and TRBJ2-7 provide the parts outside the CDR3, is EPEVTQTPSHQVTQMGQEVILRCVPISNHLYFYWYRQILGQKVEFLVSFYNNEISEKSEIFDDQFSVERPDGSNFTLKIRSTKLEDSAMYFCASSATYEQYFGPGTRLTVT.

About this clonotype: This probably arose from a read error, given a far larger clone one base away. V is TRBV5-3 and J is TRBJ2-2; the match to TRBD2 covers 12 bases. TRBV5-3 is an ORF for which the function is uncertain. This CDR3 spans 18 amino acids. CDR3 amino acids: CASSAGTSGRTLTGEPFF. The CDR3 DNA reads TGTGCCAGCAGCGCCGGGACTAGCGGGCGTACCCTAACCGGGGAGCCGTTTTTT.

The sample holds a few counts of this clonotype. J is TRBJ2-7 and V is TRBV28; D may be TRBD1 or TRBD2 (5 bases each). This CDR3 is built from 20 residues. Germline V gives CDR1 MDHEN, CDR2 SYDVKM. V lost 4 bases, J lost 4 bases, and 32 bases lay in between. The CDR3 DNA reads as TGTGCCAGCAGTTCAATCGGGGCCTGGGAGAAGAGGCCGGATGGGTACGAGCAGTACTTC. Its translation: CASSSIGAWEKRPDGYEQYF.

DNA of the CDR3: TGTGCCAGCAGTTTTTCGTCGTGGAGCACTGAAGCTTTCTTT. As protein: CASSFSSWSTEAFF. The rearrangement links TRBV27 to TRBJ1-1; no reliable D call. CDR1 and CDR2 (germline): MNHEY, SMNVEV (reference sequence). Trimming took 3 bases from V and 4 from J, leaving 12 bases between them. The CDR3 loop spans 14 amino acids.